This TCR beta chain was sequenced in a study of post-analysis software for immune sequencing data. Points from the study as a whole: Five or six TRBV segments were more frequent in patients than controls; TRBV5-6, TRBV5-1 and TRBV20-1 belonged to this group.

Prepared libraries of TCR beta cDNA carried unique molecular identifiers. TCRdb re-called the PCR reads with MiXCR, one entry per CDR3 protein. The sample has roughly 650,000 distinct CDR3 sequences, roughly three fifths seen once. Details on this clonotype: Its antigen remains unknown.

The CDR3 is 17 amino acids. Germline V gives CDR1 SGHRS, CDR2 YFSETQ. Trimming cost V 4 bases and J 4 bases, with 21 bases left between them. V is TRBV5-1 and J is TRBJ2-1; tentatively, D is TRBD2 (6 bases). Sequencing was performed on blood. The TCR sequence derives from a girl aged 2-10 years with multiple sclerosis. The CDR3 DNA is TGCGCCAGCAGCCCGGAGGGGCGTGTTCCTAATTACAATGAGCAGTTCTTC. Translated: CASSPEGRVPNYNEQFF.